A single sample gave rise to the 17 T cell receptor beta chains below, sequenced in a study of T cell repertoires in cytomegalovirus infection. TCRdb re-called the reads with MiXCR, one entry per CDR3 protein. This table holds 250,000 to 300,000 distinct CDR3 sequences, roughly 9% found once. Sequencing was done on a sample of PBMCs. These receptors originate from a human donor in good health (CMV status not recorded). Some clones in this sample may be carry-over from other donors' samples.

This clonotype came up many times. A junction boundary mismatches the germline segment, possibly from a read error. This chain uses TRBV5-3 with TRBJ2-5, with TRBD2 as a possible D gene (5 bases). TRBV5-3 has ORF status, its function being uncertain. The CDR3 has 16 residues. This CDR3 reads CASSLVAGLGQETQYF. DNA for the CDR3: TGTGCCAGCAGCTTGGTCGCGGGTCTCGGCCAAGAGACCCAGTACTTC.

This clonotype was recorded at least ten times. The V gene is TRBV14, the J gene TRBJ1-2; D ambiguous. This CDR3 region has 16 residues. Germline V gene lookup returns CDR1 SGHDN and CDR2 FVKESK. V lost 0 bases and J 5 bases, leaving 16 bases between the germline ends. The CDR3 nucleotides are TGTGCCAGCAGCCAAGATCTTCAAGGCGTAGGGTATGGCTACACCTTC. This encodes CASSQDLQGVGYGYTF.

This clonotype was seen many times. The chain combines TRBV7-8 with TRBJ1-1; TRBD1 matches 8 bases. CDR1 and CDR2 (germline): SGHVS, FQNEAQ. CDR3 size: 16 residues. Losses at the gene ends were 8 bases for V and 1 base for J; bases not matched to a gene: 12. The CDR3: CASSLGVGTGNTEAFF. For the CDR3, the DNA is TGTGCCAGCTCATTGGGGGTAGGGACAGGGAACACTGAAGCTTTCTTT.

This clonotype appeared a few times. The chain joins TRBV6-2 or TRBV6-3 to TRBJ2-1; 9 bases line up with TRBD1. Germline V gives CDR1 MNHEY, CDR2 SVGEGT. V was pared by 7 bases and J by 3 bases, with 13 bases of the junction left unmatched. The CDR3 loop spans 17 amino acids. This chain's CDR3 is CASIQQPGTGHYNEQFF. The CDR3, as DNA: TGTGCCAGCATTCAGCAACCCGGGACAGGGCACTACAATGAGCAGTTCTTC.

This clonotype was found many times. The chain has TRBV7-2 and TRBJ2-2; maybe TRBD2 (6 bases). The CDR3 is made up of 16 amino acids. Germline loops: CDR1 SGHTA, CDR2 FQGNSA. The germline V and J ends were trimmed by 1 base and 0 bases, with 9 bases remaining between them. CDR3: CASSLVGTANTGELFF. The CDR3 coding sequence is TGTGCCAGCAGCTTAGTCGGGACTGCGAACACCGGGGAGCTGTTTTTT. The full variable domain, its missing parts supplied by reference TRBV7-2 and TRBJ2-2, is GAGVSQSPSNKVTEKGKDVELRCDPISGHTALYWYRQSLGQGLEFLIYFQGNSAPDKSGLPSDRFSAERTGGSVSTLTIQRTQQEDSAVYLCASSLVGTANTGELFFGEGSRLTVL.

This clonotype was counted many times. The chain is built from TRBV12-5 and TRBJ2-1, with D perhaps matching TRBD2 (6 bases). Germline CDR1 LGHNT, CDR2 FRNRAP. Trimming removed 7 bases at V and 4 bases at J, with 17 bases between. The CDR3 has 15 residues. This chain's CDR3 is CASATTRDLYNEQFF. Written as DNA, the CDR3 is TGTGCTAGTGCCACGACACGGGACTTGTACAATGAGCAGTTCTTC.

This clonotype has at least ten counts. V gene TRBV7-3 combines with J gene TRBJ1-1; maybe TRBD1 (5 bases). With 4 bases removed from V and 5 bases from J, the gap between germline ends came to 17 bases. The germline gives CDR1 SGHTA, CDR2 FQGTGA. The CDR3 runs 15 residues. CDR3 nucleotides: TGTGCCAGCAGCTGGGGTGGGGGGAGGAGGACTGAAGCTTTCTTT. It specifies CASSWGGGRRTEAFF. Variable domain in full (rest from reference TRBV7-3 and TRBJ1-1): GAGVSQTPSNKVTEKGKYVELRCDPISGHTALYWYRQSLGQGPEFLIYFQGTGAADDSGLPNDRFFAVRPEGSVSTLKIQRTERGDSAVYLCASSWGGGRRTEAFFGQGTRLTVV.

Points on this clonotype: At one boundary the junction diverges from the germline segment, which might be a read error. The chain couples TRBV7-2 to TRBJ1-5; 11 bases map to TRBD1. The CDR3 contains 20 residues. Per germline, CDR1 SGHTA and CDR2 FQGNSA. The CDR3 DNA reads TGTGCCAGCAGCCTAACTCATCTAATTGGACAGGGGGCAAGCAATCGGCCCCAGCATTTT. This translates into CASSLTHLIGQGASNRPQHF.

In its sample, this clonotype was seen many times. V is TRBV7-2 and J is TRBJ1-1; maybe TRBD1 (5 bases). The CDR3 contains 16 residues. Germline CDR1 is SGHTA and CDR2 is FQGNSA. Trimming stripped 1 base from V and 0 bases from J, with 12 bases between. The chain's CDR3 is CASSLGDLIVNTEAFF. The CDR3 nucleotides read TGTGCCAGCAGCTTAGGGGACCTAATTGTGAACACTGAAGCTTTCTTT.

The rearrangement joins TRBV28 to TRBJ2-1; D gene ambiguous. The CDR3 is 15 residues long. Looked up from germline, CDR1 is MDHEN and CDR2 is SYDVKM. V was cut by 4 bases and J by 6 bases, with 16 bases left in between. In DNA, the CDR3 is TGTGCCAGCAGTTCGACCCTTGTCAAGGGCAATGAGCAGTTCTTC. This gives the protein CASSSTLVKGNEQFF.

Many counts were recorded for this clonotype. V gene TRBV24-1 combines with J gene TRBJ2-3, with D unclear. The CDR3 is 12 amino acids. Germline V CDR1 and CDR2: KGHDR, SFDVKD. V lost 8 bases and J 3 bases, leaving 8 bases between the germline ends. The CDR3 DNA reads as TGTGCCACCAAGTCTCGTACAGATACGCAGTATTTT. This codes for CATKSRTDTQYF.

On this clonotype itself: A much larger clone lies a single base off, so this may be a read error. The rearrangement uses TRBV5-5 and TRBJ2-3; possibly TRBD2 for D (6 bases). Between the trimmed V and J ends, which lost 4 bases and 4 bases, there was a span of 22 bases. In germline, CDR1 is SGHKS, CDR2 YYEKEE (reference sequence). The CDR3 is 17 amino acids. The CDR3 bases are TGTGCCAGCAGCCCGGAGGTAGCGGAAGGAAGGGCAGATACGCAGTATTTT. Its translation: CASSPEVAEGRADTQYF.

The chain has TRBV11-3 and TRBJ2-2; unclear D gene. The CDR3 extends over 14 amino acids. V lost 3 bases to trimming and J lost 0 bases, with 5 bases between them. The germline V gene encodes CDR1 SGHNT and CDR2 YENEEA. The chain's CDR3 is CASSFQSNTGELFF. The CDR3 DNA follows: TGTGCCAGCAGCTTCCAGTCGAACACCGGGGAGCTGTTTTTT.

There are many counts of this clonotype. This chain connects TRBV10-3 to TRBJ1-1; no firm D call. Germline V gives CDR1 ENHRY, CDR2 SYGVKD. The V gene lost 0 bases and the J gene lost 1 base, with 12 bases spanning the gap. The CDR3 has 16 amino acids. CDR3 sequence: CAISESEYSGNTEAFF. CDR3 in DNA: TGTGCCATCAGTGAGTCGGAGTACAGCGGGAACACTGAAGCTTTCTTT.

The CDR3 bases are TGTGCCAGCAGCCTCAGGGGGAGGGACGAGCAGTACTTC. Translated, it gives CASSLRGRDEQYF. The J gene is TRBJ2-7, the V gene TRBV7-2, with D perhaps given as TRBD1 or TRBD2 (7 bases each). The germline V gene has CDR1 SGHTA and CDR2 FQGNSA. CDR3 length: 13 amino acids. The germline V and J ends were trimmed by 5 bases and 5 bases, with 13 bases remaining between them.

In this sample, this clonotype turned up many times. The genes are TRBV7-8 and TRBJ1-4; a weak D match, TRBD1 (5 bases). The germline CDR1 and CDR2 sequences are SGHVS and FQNEAQ. With 1 base removed from V and 8 bases from J, the gap between germline ends came to 11 bases. This CDR3 is built from 14 residues. CDR3 sequence reads: CASSLGQSSEKLFF. In DNA, the CDR3 is TGTGCCAGCAGCTTAGGACAGAGTAGCGAAAAACTGTTTTTT.

This clonotype was observed many times. The chain recombines TRBV28 with TRBJ2-3; D is unresolved. This CDR3 spans 16 amino acids. Germline CDR1 and CDR2: MDHEN and SYDVKM. Between the trimmed V and J ends, which lost 6 bases and 2 bases, there was a span of 18 bases. CDR3 nucleotide sequence: TGTGCCAGCAGCACCCCACCCCGACGGATCACAGATACGCAGTATTTT. This gives the protein CASSTPPRRITDTQYF.